The clone carrying this TCR beta chain was observed at least ten times. The CDR3 contains 15 residues. Trimming stripped 5 bases from V and 5 bases from J, with 18 bases between. The germline V gene encodes CDR1 LGHDT and CDR2 YNNKEL (reference sequence). The sample comes from a study of identical twins. TCRdb reanalysed the 5' RACE reads using MiXCR and keeps one entry per CDR3 protein. The table has approximately 220,000 distinct CDR3 sequences, 6% to 8.5% seen once. This sample was also put to use in a study of yellow fever vaccine responses in identical twins.

This receptor was obtained from a woman aged 18-29 years in good health. This rearrangement joins TRBV3-1 to TRBJ2-5; TRBD2 might be the D (7 bases). The material sequenced was CD8+ T cells sorted from blood. CDR3 sequence: CASSSTGRVWETQYF. DNA of the CDR3: TGTGCCAGCAGCTCCACAGGGAGGGTGTGGGAGACCCAGTACTTC.